Sequencing of this T cell receptor beta chain was carried out in a study of OX40 agonist ivuxolimab in advanced cancers. Only in-frame clones appear in the TCRdb table, and some are missing; sequencing was by immunoSEQ multiplex PCR. The top ten clones hold around 0.97% of a sample with under 90,000 clones, around 87% of them seen once. This clone occurred a few times. Source: CD4+ or CD8+ T cells sorted from blood, taken in a trial of the OX40 agonist ivuxolimab. The sequence derives from an adult with an advanced solid tumor such as melanoma, head and neck, liver or kidney cancer.

This CDR3 reads CASSAARDTEAFF. In DNA, the CDR3 is TGTGCCAGCAGCGCCGCACGGGACACTGAAGCTTTCTTT. The chain has TRBV11-2 and TRBJ1-1; D ambiguous. Germline V gene data show CDR1 as SGHAT and CDR2 as FQNNGV. This CDR3 is built from 13 residues. Trimming stripped 5 bases from V and 3 bases from J, with 10 bases between.